Following are 25 T cell receptor beta chains from one sample sequenced in a study of vaccination effects on CD4 cells after COVID-19. Measured with immunoSEQ multiplex PCR; TCRdb has only the in-frame clones, and not every one. The sample includes approximately 15,000 clones, about 75% of them seen just once. Viral peptide pool expansion of antigen-specific CD4+ T cells preceded sequencing in the ViraFEST assay. It was after more than nine days of culture that CD4+ T cells were isolated. Vaccination of participants consisted of two doses of either the BNT162b2 or mRNA-1273 vaccine. These TCRs are of unknown antigen specificity. Material: CD4+ T cells from PBMCs cultured with HCoV-NL63 spike peptides, obtained after COVID-19 vaccination. The source is a human donor who received a COVID-19 vaccine.

The V and J genes are TRBV27 and TRBJ2-5, with TRBD2 as a possible D gene (6 bases). The CDR3 totals 15 residues. The V gene's germline CDR1 is MNHEY and CDR2 SMNVEV (reference sequence). The V end was cut by 4 bases, the J end by 3 bases, with 15 bases between. CDR3 amino acids: CASSYGGWGKETQYF. The CDR3 DNA reads as TGTGCCAGCAGTTACGGGGGATGGGGGAAAGAGACCCAGTACTTC.

The V gene is TRBV6-5, the J gene TRBJ2-7, with TRBD2 matching over 11 bases. V shed 6 bases and J 4 bases; nucleotides not matched to a gene: 5. Germline loops: CDR1 MNHEY, CDR2 SVGAGI. The CDR3 length is 14 residues. CDR3: CASRIAGGRYEQYF. The CDR3, as DNA: TGTGCCAGCAGGATAGCGGGAGGGAGATACGAGCAGTACTTC.

Sample share makes this clone medium-sized (0.01 to 0.1%). The chain couples TRBV29-1 to TRBJ1-2; D is ambiguous. The V gene's germline CDR1 is SQVTM and CDR2 ANQGSEA. The CDR3 length is 12 residues. The ends were cut back, 4 bases at V and 4 bases at J, with 10 bases in the middle. The CDR3 DNA reads TGCAGCGTTGTGCTGGGAAGCTATGGCTACACCTTC. This codes for CSVVLGSYGYTF.

CDR3 protein: CASSLGVGELFF. In DNA form, the CDR3 reads TGTGCCAGCAGCTTGGGGGTCGGGGAGCTGTTTTTT. The chain has TRBV7-3 and TRBJ2-2; D is perhaps TRBD1 or TRBD2 (5 bases each). Germline CDR1 and CDR2: SGHTA and FQGTGA. Trimming cost V 3 bases and J 7 bases, with 6 bases left between them. The CDR3 loop spans 12 amino acids.

By share, this clone ranks as medium-sized. CDR3 amino acids: CASSLVGRGTDTQYF. Here the CDR3 DNA reads TGCGCCAGCAGCTTGGTCGGTCGGGGCACAGATACGCAGTATTTT. V is TRBV5-1 and J is TRBJ2-3, with D hard to call. Per germline, CDR1 SGHRS and CDR2 YFSETQ. Trimming took 0 bases from V and 1 from J, leaving 9 bases between them. This CDR3 is 15 amino acids long.

The V and J genes are TRBV28 and TRBJ2-2, with D possibly being TRBD2 (6 bases). V was trimmed by 3 bases and J by 4 bases, leaving 15 bases between them. CDR1 and CDR2 from the germline V gene are MDHEN and SYDVKM. The CDR3 loop spans 16 amino acids. The CDR3 is CASSLNPGAGTGELFF. CDR3 in DNA: TGTGCCAGCAGTTTGAACCCGGGAGCAGGCACCGGGGAGCTGTTTTTT.

The V and J genes are TRBV24-1 and TRBJ2-1; TRBD1 agrees at 9 bases. Trimming removed 4 bases from V and 6 bases from J; junction bases left unmatched: 6. Germline CDR1 reads KGHDR; CDR2 reads SFDVKD. The length of the CDR3 is 15 residues. DNA for the CDR3: TGTGCCACCAGTGACCCCGGGACAGGGATCAATGAGCAGTTCTTC. Translation gives CATSDPGTGINEQFF.

Regarding this clone: The same CDR3 is also encoded by other DNA sequences in this sample. The chain combines TRBV20-1 with TRBJ1-1; the D gene is possibly TRBD1 (5 bases). V lost 6 bases, J lost 7 bases, and 12 bases lay in between. Germline assignment: CDR1 DFQATT and CDR2 SNEGSKA (reference sequence). The CDR3 spans 11 residues. Written as DNA, the CDR3 is TGCAGTGCGAGGGGCGGAGGTGAAGCTTTCTTT. Its protein product is CSARGGGEAFF.

The rearrangement links TRBV18 to TRBJ2-4, with 10 bases identical to TRBD1. The CDR3 has 18 amino acids. Germline values: CDR1 KGHSH, CDR2 LQKENI. V was clipped by 3 bases and J by 1 base; unmatched bases: 9. The CDR3 spells CASSPRVTGGNAKNIQYF. The CDR3 DNA reads TGTGCCAGCTCACCCCGGGTGACAGGGGGCAATGCCAAAAACATTCAGTACTTC.

The rearrangement uses TRBV7-9 and TRBJ2-7, with D perhaps assigned TRBD1 or TRBD2 (6 bases each). Germline CDR1 SEHNR, CDR2 FQNEAQ (reference sequence). The CDR3 covers 15 residues. The ends were cut back, 2 bases at V and 3 bases at J, with 14 bases in the middle. CDR3 protein: CASSLRRGEFYEQYF. The DNA for the CDR3 is TGTGCCAGCAGCTTAAGGAGGGGGGAATTCTACGAGCAGTACTTC.

V is TRBV18 and J is TRBJ2-7; the match to TRBD1 covers 10 bases. Germline V gene sequence: CDR1 KGHSH, CDR2 LQKENI. This CDR3 region has 19 residues. The J segment lost 2 bases and the V segment lost 6 bases, leaving 19 bases of the junction unmatched. The CDR3 bases are TGTGCCAGCTCCAAGCGCCCGGGACAGGGGTCTGACTTACCCTACGAGCAGTACTTC. This gives the protein CASSKRPGQGSDLPYEQYF.

The CDR3 is CASSLPGVQNSPLHF. As DNA, the CDR3 is TGTGCCAGCTCCCTTCCAGGGGTCCAAAATTCACCCCTCCACTTT. The rearrangement joins TRBV28 to TRBJ1-6; tentative D call: TRBD1 (6 bases). The CDR3 is 15 amino acids. Germline CDR1 is MDHEN and CDR2 is SYDVKM. V lost 8 bases to trimming and J lost 7 bases, with 18 bases between them. Based on the CDR3 plus reference TRBV28 and TRBJ1-6, the full variable domain is DVKVTQSSRYLVKRTGEKVFLECVQDMDHENMFWYRQDPGLGLRLIYFSYDVKMKEKGDIPEGYSVSREKKERFSLILESASTNQTSMYLCASSLPGVQNSPLHFGNGTRLTVT.

The gene calls are TRBV10-3 and TRBJ1-2, with D perhaps matching TRBD1 (5 bases). The CDR3 covers 14 residues. Trimming removed 4 bases at V and 4 bases at J, with 13 bases between. Germline CDR1 reads ENHRY; CDR2 reads SYGVKD. CDR3: CAISATDNTYGYTF. The CDR3 DNA is TGTGCCATCAGTGCAACGGACAACACCTATGGCTACACCTTC.

The V and J genes are TRBV6-5 and TRBJ1-4; D is ambiguous. The germline gives CDR1 MNHEY, CDR2 SVGAGI. The CDR3 length is 13 residues. V lost 7 bases and J lost 7, with 13 bases in between. CDR3 residues: CASNRHWSEKLFF. The DNA for the CDR3 is TGTGCCAGCAATAGACACTGGAGTGAAAAACTGTTTTTT.

The gene calls are TRBV28 and TRBJ2-7, with D unclear. V was shortened by 7 bases and J by 0 bases, with 22 bases between the two germline ends. Looked up from germline, CDR1 is MDHEN and CDR2 is SYDVKM. The CDR3 runs 17 residues. This CDR3 reads CASTLNGIPPSSYEQYF. The CDR3 DNA follows: TGTGCCAGCACTCTTAACGGTATCCCCCCCAGCTCCTACGAGCAGTACTTC.

The chain is built from TRBV3-1 (or the pseudogene TRBV3-2) and TRBJ2-4, with 11 bases lining up with TRBD1. J lost 0 bases, V lost 5 bases, and 3 bases had no gene match. The CDR3 loop spans 16 amino acids. Germline CDR1 and CDR2: LGHDT and YNNKEL (reference sequence). CDR3 DNA sequence: TGTGCCAGCAGCGGGACAGGGGGGATAGCCAAAAACATTCAGTACTTC. This encodes CASSGTGGIAKNIQYF.

This clone was seen just once. The CDR3 DNA reads as TGTGCCAGCAGCCAAGGGGAAGGGAGACATTCACCCCTCCACTTT. It codes for CASSQGEGRHSPLHF. The chain couples TRBV4-2 to TRBJ1-6; the D is unclear. The CDR3 has 15 amino acids. Germline V CDR1 and CDR2: LGHNA, YNFKEQ. V dropped 1 base and J dropped 8 bases, with 12 bases sitting between them.

In DNA, the CDR3 is TGTGCCAGCAGGTCCGAGCCAGGGGCGCGGTTTCATGGCTACACCTTC. Translating it yields CASRSEPGARFHGYTF. The rearrangement joins TRBV7-9 to TRBJ1-2; D might be TRBD1 (6 bases). This CDR3 spans 16 amino acids. From germline, CDR1 is SEHNR and CDR2 FQNEAQ (reference sequence). Trimming left V 6 bases short and J 6 bases short, with 23 bases between.

The chain couples TRBV3-1 (or the pseudogene TRBV3-2) to TRBJ1-6; D is uncertain. In germline, CDR1 is LGHDT, CDR2 YNNKEL (reference sequence). Between the trimmed V and J ends, which lost 6 bases and 16 bases, there was a span of 22 bases. The CDR3 runs to 14 residues. CDR3 nucleotides: TGTGCCAGCAGTCAGACGAATAAGGTTTGGCGGCTCCACTTT. As protein: CASSQTNKVWRLHF.

As concerns this clone: The junction departs from the called germline gene at one end, perhaps through a read error. CDR3 region: CASSRATGELAGDLF. DNA of the CDR3: TGCGCCAGCAGCCGGGCGACAGGGGAACTAGCGGGTGACCTATTC. J is TRBJ2-7 and V is TRBV5-1; TRBD2 is a possible D gene (9 bases). CDR3 length: 15 residues. Per the germline V gene, CDR1 is SGHRS and CDR2 is YFSETQ.

The V call is TRBV30, the J call TRBJ1-5; a weak D match, TRBD1 (5 bases). The CDR3 runs 13 residues. The germline CDR1 and CDR2 sequences are GTSNPN and SVGIG (reference sequence). V gave up 2 bases and J gave up 6 bases, with 11 bases separating them. In DNA form, the CDR3 reads TGTGCCTGGAGTACTAGGGGCAGTCAGCCCCAGCATTTT. Translating gives CAWSTRGSQPQHF.

J is TRBJ2-1 and V is TRBV28; D gene uncertain. The CDR3 contains 11 residues. Germline CDR1 is MDHEN and CDR2 is SYDVKM. V lost 1 base and J 15 bases, leaving 10 bases between the germline ends. The CDR3 spells CASSLSGWLFF. Written as DNA, the CDR3 is TGTGCCAGCAGTTTATCCGGTTGGCTGTTCTTC.

CDR3 residues: CSARVDGEQFF. The CDR3 region has the DNA TGCAGTGCTAGAGTTGATGGTGAGCAGTTCTTC. The V and J genes are TRBV20-1 and TRBJ2-1; D uncertain. The germline V gene encodes CDR1 DFQATT and CDR2 SNEGSKA (reference sequence). V was pared by 1 base and J by 9 bases, with 7 bases between. This CDR3 is 11 amino acids long.

This clone was seen more than once but under ten times. The rearrangement joins TRBV3-1 (or the pseudogene TRBV3-2) to TRBJ1-2, with 9 nucleotides matching TRBD1. Germline V gene data show CDR1 as LGHDT and CDR2 as YNNKEL (reference sequence). V shed 4 bases, J shed 8 bases, and the junction held 8 bases outside the gene matches. CDR3 length equals 14 residues. The CDR3 is CASSLSGTGKGYTF. The CDR3 DNA is TGTGCCAGCAGCCTTTCCGGGACAGGGAAGGGCTACACCTTC.

V and J are TRBV10-3 and TRBJ1-5, with TRBD1 matching 9 bases. Germline V lookup: CDR1 ENHRY, CDR2 SYGVKD. Losses at the gene ends were 10 bases for V and 4 bases for J; bases not matched to a gene: 5. This CDR3 is 13 amino acids long. In DNA form, the CDR3 reads TGTGCCACGCAGGACAGGGGTAATCAGCCCCAGCATTTT. Residues: CATQDRGNQPQHF.